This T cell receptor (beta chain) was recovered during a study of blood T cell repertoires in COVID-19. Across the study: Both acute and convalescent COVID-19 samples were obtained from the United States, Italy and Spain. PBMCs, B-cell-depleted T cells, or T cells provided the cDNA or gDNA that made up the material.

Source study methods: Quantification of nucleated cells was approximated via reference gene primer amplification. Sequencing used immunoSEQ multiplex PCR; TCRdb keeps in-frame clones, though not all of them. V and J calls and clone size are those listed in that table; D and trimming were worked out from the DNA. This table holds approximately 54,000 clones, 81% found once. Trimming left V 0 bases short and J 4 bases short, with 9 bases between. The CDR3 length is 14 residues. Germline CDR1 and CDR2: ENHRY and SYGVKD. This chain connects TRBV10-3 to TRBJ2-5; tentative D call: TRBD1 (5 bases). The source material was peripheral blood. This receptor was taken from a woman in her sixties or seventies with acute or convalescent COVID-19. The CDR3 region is CAISESNRRETQYF. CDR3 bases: TGTGCCATCAGTGAGTCGAACAGGCGAGAGACCCAGTACTTC.